This paragraph reports one T cell receptor (beta chain). V lost 6 bases, J lost 9 bases, and 11 bases stayed unmatched. Germline V CDR1 and CDR2: MNHEY, SVGEGT. This CDR3 is 15 amino acids long. Method: immunoSEQ multiplex PCR; TCRdb's copy keeps in-frame clones and lacks some. This sample has about 120,000 clones, with approximately 93% found just once. The entry originates in a study of T cell responses to AZD1222 COVID-19 vaccine. This TCR was sampled from an adult in good health. The chain couples TRBV6-2 or TRBV6-3 to TRBJ2-2, with 9 bases matching TRBD1. The sample here was peripheral blood, taken on day 0 of AZD1222 vaccination. CDR3 loop: CASSLPGQGIRELFF. The CDR3 DNA sequence: TGTGCCAGCAGCCTTCCGGGACAGGGTATCAGGGAGCTGTTTTTT.